These 25 T cell receptor beta chains were all obtained from the same sample, sequenced in a study of blood T cells in healthy people across ages (dated by TCRdb to between 2014 and 2017). The library was built by means of 5' RACE. Instrument on record: Illumina HiSeq 2500. The second PCR ran for about 7 to 11 cycles and used a J-beta primer mix along with a sample-barcoded 5' primer. Through fastp at Q25 and MiXCR, TCRdb rebuilt clones from the public reads, retaining in-frame beta chains. Rows are combined by CDR3 protein, so each entry shows the most common genes and DNA. The sample table records about 730,000 distinct CDR3 sequences; roughly 44% of these occur just once. The top ten hold around 20% of the sample. The sample was blood. Source of these receptors: a woman in her sixties or seventies in good health.

V gene TRBV4-2 combines with J gene TRBJ2-1; TRBD1 matches at 8 bases. The V gene's germline CDR1 is LGHNA and CDR2 YNFKEQ. The CDR3 sequence is 17 residues long. The J segment lost 2 bases and the V segment lost 0 bases, leaving 6 bases of the junction unmatched. CDR3 coding DNA: TGTGCCAGCAGCCAAGATGAGGTGACAGGGGCCTACAATGAGCAGTTCTTC. It specifies CASSQDEVTGAYNEQFF.

This clonotype was observed many times. This chain uses TRBV12-3 or TRBV12-4 with TRBJ2-3; D might be TRBD2 (7 bases). This CDR3 has 14 residues. Trimming cost V 8 bases and J 4 bases, with 16 bases left between them. The CDR3 here is CASLPNGGPDTQYF. The DNA for the CDR3 is TGTGCCAGCCTCCCCAACGGGGGGCCAGATACGCAGTATTTT.

This clonotype was picked up a small number of times. J is TRBJ2-7 and V is TRBV5-1; D may correspond to TRBD1 or TRBD2 (5 bases each). Trimming removed 5 bases at V and 2 bases at J, with 11 bases between. This CDR3 is 13 amino acids long. Germline-derived CDR1 and CDR2 are SGHRS and YFSETQ. CDR3 protein: CASSNQGPYEQYF. The CDR3, as DNA: TGCGCCAGCAGTAATCAGGGACCCTACGAGCAGTACTTC.

V gene TRBV4-3 combines with J gene TRBJ2-5; the D is unclear. The length of the CDR3 is 19 residues. Trimming removed 0 bases from V and 11 bases from J, with 31 bases in between. CDR1 is LGHNA, CDR2 YSLEER, per germline. The CDR3 DNA follows: TGCGCCAGCAGCCAAGAGAGTAGTCAGGTCAGGTCCCACGGTGAAGAGCAGTACTTC. It translates to CASSQESSQVRSHGEEQYF.

This chain links TRBV3-1 with TRBJ2-7; 13 positions agree with TRBD2. The V gene's germline CDR1 is LGHDT and CDR2 YNNKEL (reference sequence). The V gene end was trimmed by 1 base and the J gene end by 2 bases; junction bases not matched to a gene: 8. The CDR3 length is 18 residues. The CDR3 spells CASSQVAWTSGGAYEQYF. The CDR3 DNA reads as TGTGCCAGCAGCCAAGTAGCCTGGACTAGCGGGGGTGCCTACGAGCAGTACTTC.

The J gene is TRBJ2-7, the V gene TRBV18, with D possibly matching TRBD1 (6 bases). V shed 3 bases and J shed 5 bases, with 17 bases lying between them. Germline-derived CDR1 and CDR2 are KGHSH and LQKENI. The CDR3 extends over 15 amino acids. In DNA form, the CDR3 reads TGTGCCAGCTCACCGGGCTTACAGGGTAACCACGAGCAGTACTTC. Protein product: CASSPGLQGNHEQYF.

The V call is TRBV20-1, the J call TRBJ2-7; a possible D gene is TRBD2 (6 bases). The V gene's germline CDR1 is DFQATT and CDR2 SNEGSKA (reference sequence). CDR3 length: 16 amino acids. Trimming shortened V by 5 bases and J by 5 bases, and 25 bases separated the two germline ends. CDR3 nucleotides: TGCAGTGCTCCGACTTACTCCGGGACTGCGACCCACGAGCAGTACTTC. Protein sequence: CSAPTYSGTATHEQYF.

This clonotype was found a few times. The CDR3 loop is CASSLALEGFEQYF. The CDR3 DNA sequence: TGTGCCAGCAGTTTAGCGCTCGAGGGGTTCGAGCAGTACTTC. This chain joins TRBV12-3 or TRBV12-4 and TRBJ2-7; possibly TRBD1 or TRBD2 for D (5 bases each). The CDR3 spans 14 residues. V lost 0 bases and J 6 bases, leaving 12 bases between the germline ends.

This clonotype was recorded a few times. This sequence joins TRBV18 and TRBJ1-6; D remains unclear. V dropped 8 bases and J dropped 8 bases, with 13 bases sitting between them. This CDR3 has 13 residues. Germline CDR1 is KGHSH and CDR2 is LQKENI. The CDR3 DNA reads as TGTGCCAGCAGCCCTAACTCAGATTCACCCCTCCACTTT. This encodes CASSPNSDSPLHF.

This clonotype has more than one count but fewer than ten. This rearrangement joins TRBV24-1 to TRBJ2-1; 7 bases are a match to TRBD1. This CDR3 is built from 15 residues. CDR1 and CDR2 from the germline V gene are KGHDR and SFDVKD. V shed 4 bases, J shed 9 bases, and the junction held 11 bases outside the gene matches. The CDR3 spells CATSERTGGKCEQFF. The CDR3 region has the DNA TGTGCCACCAGTGAACGGACAGGTGGAAAGTGTGAGCAGTTCTTC.

The V gene is TRBV7-8, the J gene TRBJ2-7; tentative D call: TRBD2 (6 bases). In germline, CDR1 is SGHVS, CDR2 FQNEAQ. This CDR3 has 14 amino acids. The V and J ends lost 5 bases and 1 base respectively, with 12 bases between them. This CDR3 reads CASSLRDLSYEQYF. CDR3 in DNA: TGTGCCAGCAGCCTCCGGGACTTATCCTACGAGCAGTACTTC.

This sequence joins TRBV7-2 and TRBJ2-3; 12 bases map to TRBD2. Unmatched junction bases numbered 4, after V lost 5 bases and J lost 4 bases. Per germline, CDR1 SGHTA and CDR2 FQGNSA. The CDR3 sequence is 15 residues long. This chain's CDR3 is CASSPTSGGSDTQYF. DNA of the CDR3: TGTGCCAGCAGCCCTACTAGCGGGGGGTCAGATACGCAGTATTTT.

This clonotype was seen a few times. The chain combines TRBV13 with TRBJ1-2, with D hard to call. Trimming took 2 bases from V and 3 from J, leaving 7 bases between them. Germline-derived CDR1 and CDR2 are PRHDT and FYEKMQ (reference sequence). The CDR3 runs 13 residues. Written as DNA, the CDR3 is TGTGCCAGCAGCTTACTTCCGGACTATGGCTACACCTTC. Residues: CASSLLPDYGYTF.

The chain combines TRBV3-1 with TRBJ2-1; D may be TRBD2 (5 bases). The CDR3 has 17 amino acids. The V gene's germline CDR1 is LGHDT and CDR2 YNNKEL (reference sequence). With 2 bases removed from V and 4 bases from J, the gap between germline ends came to 18 bases. CDR3 amino acids: CASSQTTGNSVYNEQFF. In DNA form, the CDR3 reads TGTGCCAGCAGCCAAACAACCGGGAACTCCGTATACAATGAGCAGTTCTTC.

This chain connects TRBV10-3 to TRBJ1-2; possibly TRBD1 for D (5 bases). Trimming stripped 4 bases from V and 4 bases from J, with 7 bases between. CDR3 length equals 12 residues. The germline V gene encodes CDR1 ENHRY and CDR2 SYGVKD. CDR3 DNA sequence: TGTGCCATCAGTGGGGGGACCTATGGCTACACCTTC. Its translation is CAISGGTYGYTF.

The rearrangement joins TRBV5-1 to TRBJ2-2; 7 bases are shared with TRBD1. V was pared by 6 bases and J by 6 bases, with 8 bases of the junction left unmatched. Germline assignment: CDR1 SGHRS and CDR2 YFSETQ. CDR3 length: 14 amino acids. The CDR3 loop reads CASTRQGGSGELFF. As DNA, the CDR3 is TGCGCCAGCACCCGACAGGGCGGCTCCGGGGAGCTGTTTTTT.

The rearrangement uses TRBV5-1 and TRBJ2-7; 11 bases align to TRBD2. V dropped 5 bases and J dropped 7; count of bases not matched to a gene: 11. The CDR3 spans 15 residues. The germline V gene has CDR1 SGHRS and CDR2 YFSETQ. The CDR3 is CASSSGGENYNEQYF. Here the CDR3 DNA reads TGCGCCAGCAGTAGCGGGGGGGAAAACTACAATGAGCAGTACTTC.

The chain carries TRBV7-2 and TRBJ2-3; 11 positions agree with TRBD2. CDR1 is SGHTA and CDR2 is FQGNSA in the germline V gene. V was pared by 7 bases and J by 8 bases, with 11 bases of the junction left unmatched. The CDR3 covers 15 residues. The chain's CDR3 is CTSTGTSGLWATQYF. CDR3 in DNA: TGTACCAGCACCGGGACTAGCGGACTTTGGGCTACGCAGTATTTT.

The chain couples TRBV9 to TRBJ1-5; no clear D gene. The CDR3 has 11 amino acids. Germline CDR1 is SGDLS and CDR2 is YYNGEE. V shed 3 bases and J shed 9 bases, with 7 bases lying between them. CDR3 protein: CASSEVRPQHF. As DNA, the CDR3 is TGTGCCAGCAGCGAAGTCCGGCCCCAGCATTTT.

Concerning this clonotype itself: This may be a read error: a much more frequent sequence differs by one nucleotide. This chain connects TRBV29-1 to TRBJ2-5; D might be TRBD1 (5 bases). Per germline, CDR1 SQVTM and CDR2 ANQGSEA. Trimming removed 3 bases from V and 7 bases from J, with 15 bases in between. This CDR3 comprises 13 residues. The CDR3 sequence is CSVDKGRGATQYF. The CDR3 DNA follows: TGCAGCGTTGATAAGGGGCGTGGAGCGACCCAGTACTTC.

The chain combines TRBV4-2 with TRBJ2-7; D tentatively fits TRBD1 or TRBD2 (6 bases each). V dropped 4 bases and J dropped 3 bases, with 37 bases sitting between them. The length of the CDR3 is 22 residues. Germline CDR1 is LGHNA and CDR2 is YNFKEQ. CDR3 sequence (DNA): TGTGCCAGCAGCCTGAGAGCGCATGACAGGAGGGATCCCGTGGGGGTGTACTACGAGCAGTACTTC. Its protein product is CASSLRAHDRRDPVGVYYEQYF.

The CDR3 region is CASSSTGTPYNSPLHF. The CDR3 bases are TGTGCCAGCAGCTCGACAGGGACGCCCTATAATTCACCCCTCCACTTT. V gene TRBV7-9 combines with J gene TRBJ1-6; TRBD1 matches at 7 bases. Unmatched junction bases numbered 5, after V lost 4 bases and J lost 2 bases. Germline CDR1 reads SEHNR; CDR2 reads FQNEAQ (reference sequence). This CDR3 is built from 16 residues.

J is TRBJ2-7 and V is TRBV29-1; D gene ambiguous. V was cut by 4 bases and J by 0 bases, with 10 bases left in between. Germline CDR1 is SQVTM and CDR2 is ANQGSEA. This CDR3 spans 13 amino acids. Written as DNA, the CDR3 is TGCAGCGTTGTGAGCCCTAGCTCCTACGAGCAGTACTTC. Residues: CSVVSPSSYEQYF.

V is TRBV6-6 and J is TRBJ2-5; tentatively, D is TRBD1 (5 bases). The DNA end favors TRBJ2-7, so the J call may be wrong. The V gene's germline CDR1 is MNHNY and CDR2 SVGAGI (reference sequence). The CDR3 is 13 amino acids. CDR3 loop: CASSRSDSYEQYF. The CDR3 region has the DNA TGTGCCAGCAGTCGATCCGACAGCTACGAGCAGTACTTC.

This clonotype was observed a few times. The chain employs TRBV9 and TRBJ2-3, with 9 bases fitting TRBD2. The V gene's germline CDR1 is SGDLS and CDR2 YYNGEE. This CDR3 contains 15 residues. V shed 0 bases, J shed 3 bases, and the junction held 2 bases outside the gene matches. CDR3 nucleotide sequence: TGTGCCAGCAGCGTAGGGGGACTAGCAACAGATACGCAGTATTTT. It is translated as CASSVGGLATDTQYF. Full variable domain (rest looked up from reference TRBV9 and TRBJ2-3): DSGVTQTPKHLITATGQRVTLRCSPRSGDLSVYWYQQSLDQGLQFLIQYYNGEERAKGNILERFSAQQFPDLHSELNLSSLELGDSALYFCASSVGGLATDTQYFGPGTRLTVL.